These T cell receptor beta chains were read from a single sample in a study of PD-1 blockade in classical Hodgkin lymphoma. Only in-frame clones appear in the TCRdb table, and some are missing; sequencing was by immunoSEQ multiplex PCR. The repertoire holds tens of thousands of clones, approximately 70% seen once, with roughly 4% in the top ten. The sample consisted of peripheral blood mononuclear cells (PBMCs), taken before the second cycle of nivolumab. Every receptor here comes from a human donor with classical Hodgkin lymphoma. Both conserved end residues are part of each CDR3. D genes are given only for firm matches. A row's size may be missing; if present it is once, few, many or a size class.

TRBV6-6,TRBD2,few,CASRGTSGDTQYF
TRBV30,TRBD2,NA,CAWSTSGTREQYF
TRBV19,NA,NA,CASSRRGPPDEQFF
TRBV5-1,TRBD1,NA,CASSLGTGGADTQYF
TRBV7-2,NA,once,CASSSVRGDNEQFF
TRBV5-4,NA,NA,CASSLVGGGTDTQYF
TRBV28,NA,NA,CASSPGGLFF
TRBV28,TRBD2,NA,CASTPGGGLAYNEQFF
TRBV19,TRBD1,NA,CASSPSWGQGGNTEAFF
TRBV10-2,NA,NA,CASSDRRQGSYEQYF
TRBV27,NA,NA,CASSLQGRNIQYF
TRBV6-5,NA,NA,CASSQRTAGNTIYF
TRBV5-6,NA,NA,CASSLNWNNQPQHF
TRBV19,TRBD1,once,CASSTLDRAQTVSSGANVLTF
TRBV18,NA,NA,CASATGIGGGANVLTF
TRBV19,NA,NA,CASISGIEQFF
TRBV7-2,NA,NA,CASSLSGGITGELFF
TRBV4-1,TRBD1,NA,CASSQVNRGTYGYTF
TRBV5-6,NA,few,CASSLGDTGELFF
TRBV5-4,TRBD1,NA,CASRETGGTIYTGELFF
TRBV28,NA,NA,CASSEGGGRQETQYF
TRBV5-1,NA,NA,CASSLANRVNYGYTF
TRBV28,TRBD1,NA,CASRNLRTGGISPLHF
TRBV19,TRBD1,NA,CASSGQGAANEKLFF
TRBV4-3,TRBD2,NA,CASSVRLAGVGELFF
TRBV9,TRBD2,NA,CASSVSGSVADTQYF
TRBV6-1,NA,NA,CASRVTGLAKNIQYF
TRBV10-3,TRBD1,NA,CATWTGTMNTEAFF
TRBV4-2,NA,NA,CASSQSTVGNQPQHF
TRBV10-3,NA,NA,CAISESGAGGNTEAFF
TRBV6-6,NA,few,CASRTGNTGELFF
TRBV7-2,NA,NA,CASRFSGANGYTF
TRBV10-2,NA,NA,CASSDQRFISGNTIYF
TRBV6-5,NA,NA,CASTPRGRGNEQYF
TRBV7-2,NA,NA,CAREIRRKSSYNSPLHF
TRBV28,NA,NA,CASSSPGAPTGANVLTF
TRBV7-2,NA,NA,CASSLVNSGPYNEQFF
TRBV4-3,TRBD1,NA,CASSQYRGPWSYTF
TRBV6-5,TRBD2,NA,CASTLAGGSYEQYF
TRBV28,NA,NA,CASSLGRGPQETQYF
TRBV10-3,TRBD2,NA,CAISEGTSGRNKETQYF
TRBV27,TRBD2,NA,CASSPLTLAGSTDTQYF
TRBV28,TRBD2,NA,CASSSLAGGRNEQFF
TRBV7-8,TRBD2,NA,CASSLTSGGASTDTQYF
TRBV2,NA,NA,CAIKQRTASYEQYF
TRBV5-5,NA,NA,CASSLIWGRDGYTF